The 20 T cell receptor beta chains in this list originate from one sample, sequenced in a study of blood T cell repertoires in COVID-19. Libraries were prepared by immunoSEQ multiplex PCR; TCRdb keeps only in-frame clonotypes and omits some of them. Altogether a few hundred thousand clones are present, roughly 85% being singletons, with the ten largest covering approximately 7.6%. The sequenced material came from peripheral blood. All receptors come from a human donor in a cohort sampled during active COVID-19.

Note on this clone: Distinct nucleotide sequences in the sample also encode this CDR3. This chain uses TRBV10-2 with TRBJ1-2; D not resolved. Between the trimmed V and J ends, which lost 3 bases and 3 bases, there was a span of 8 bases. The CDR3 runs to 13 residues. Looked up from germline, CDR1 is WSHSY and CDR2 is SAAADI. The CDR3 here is CASSETGDYGYTF. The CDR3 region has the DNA TGCGCCAGCAGTGAAACGGGAGACTATGGCTACACCTTC.

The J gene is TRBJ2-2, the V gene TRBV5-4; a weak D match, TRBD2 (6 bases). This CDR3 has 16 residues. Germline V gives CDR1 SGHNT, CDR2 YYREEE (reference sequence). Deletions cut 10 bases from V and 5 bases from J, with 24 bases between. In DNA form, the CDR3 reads TGTGCCGCCTCTGCCCCCGACACGCGGGGAACCGGGGAGCTGTTTTTT. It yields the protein CAASAPDTRGTGELFF.

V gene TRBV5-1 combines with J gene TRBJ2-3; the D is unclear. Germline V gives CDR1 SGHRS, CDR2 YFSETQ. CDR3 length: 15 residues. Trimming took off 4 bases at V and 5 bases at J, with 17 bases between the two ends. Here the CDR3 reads CASSPTGSRIDTQYF. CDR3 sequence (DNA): TGCGCCAGCAGCCCAACCGGGTCGAGGATAGATACGCAGTATTTT.

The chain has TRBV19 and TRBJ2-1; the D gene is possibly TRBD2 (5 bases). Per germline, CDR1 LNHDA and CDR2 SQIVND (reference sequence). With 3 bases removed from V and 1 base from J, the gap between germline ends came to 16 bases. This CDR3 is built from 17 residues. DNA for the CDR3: TGTGCCAGTAGTATTCAGGCGGGCAGAAAATCCTACAATGAGCAGTTCTTC. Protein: CASSIQAGRKSYNEQFF.

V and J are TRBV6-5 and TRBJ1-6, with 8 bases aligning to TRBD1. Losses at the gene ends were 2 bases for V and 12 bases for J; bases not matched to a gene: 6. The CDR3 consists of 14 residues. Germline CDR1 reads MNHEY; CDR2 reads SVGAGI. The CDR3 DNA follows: TGTGCCAGCAGTTACGGGACAGGCCATCTACCCCTCCACTTT. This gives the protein CASSYGTGHLPLHF.

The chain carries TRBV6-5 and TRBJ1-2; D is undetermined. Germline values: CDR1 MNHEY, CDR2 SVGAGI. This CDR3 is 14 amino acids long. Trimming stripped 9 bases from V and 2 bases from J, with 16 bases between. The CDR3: CASSPSVTNYGYTF. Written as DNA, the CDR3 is TGTGCCAGTTCTCCCAGTGTAACCAACTATGGCTACACCTTC.

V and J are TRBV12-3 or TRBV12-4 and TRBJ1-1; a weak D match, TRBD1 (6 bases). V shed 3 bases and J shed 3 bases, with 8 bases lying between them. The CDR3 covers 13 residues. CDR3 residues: CASSFDRHTEAFF. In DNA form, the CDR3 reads TGTGCCAGCAGTTTTGACAGGCACACTGAAGCTTTCTTT.

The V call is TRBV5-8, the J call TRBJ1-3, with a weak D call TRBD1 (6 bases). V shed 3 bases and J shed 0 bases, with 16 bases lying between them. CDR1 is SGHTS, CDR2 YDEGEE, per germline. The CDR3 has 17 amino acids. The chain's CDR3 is CASSWGNRGASGNTIYF. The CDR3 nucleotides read TGTGCCAGCAGCTGGGGGAATCGGGGGGCCTCTGGAAACACCATATATTTT.

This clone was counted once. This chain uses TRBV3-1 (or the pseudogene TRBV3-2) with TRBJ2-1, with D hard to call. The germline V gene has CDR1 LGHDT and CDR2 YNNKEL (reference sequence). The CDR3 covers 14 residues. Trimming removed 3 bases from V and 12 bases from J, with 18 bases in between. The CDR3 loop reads CASSHRLQGEWQFF. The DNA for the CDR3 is TGTGCCAGCAGCCATCGCCTACAAGGAGAATGGCAGTTCTTC.

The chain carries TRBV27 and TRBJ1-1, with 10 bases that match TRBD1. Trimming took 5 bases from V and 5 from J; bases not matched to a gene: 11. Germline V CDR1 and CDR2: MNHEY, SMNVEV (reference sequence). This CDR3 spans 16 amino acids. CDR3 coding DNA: TGTGCCAGCAGTGCACGACAGGGGGCGGTCGGGACTGAAGCTTTCTTT. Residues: CASSARQGAVGTEAFF.

CDR3 in amino acids: CAWGFPTGMGYGYTF. CDR3 in DNA: TGTGCCTGGGGGTTTCCTACCGGGATGGGGTATGGCTACACCTTC. This sequence joins TRBV30 and TRBJ1-2; D call uncertain. Germline CDR1 reads GTSNPN; CDR2 reads SVGIG (reference sequence). V was cut by 5 bases and J by 5 bases, with 21 bases left in between. The CDR3 extends over 15 amino acids.

As DNA, the CDR3 is TGTGCCAGCAGCTTGACCGGGACAGGGAATTCACCCCTCCACTTT. Residues: CASSLTGTGNSPLHF. This chain joins TRBV5-6 and TRBJ1-6, with 9 positions matching TRBD1. This CDR3 is built from 15 residues. V lost 1 base, J lost 7 bases, and 3 bases stayed unmatched. Germline values: CDR1 SGHDT, CDR2 YYEEEE.

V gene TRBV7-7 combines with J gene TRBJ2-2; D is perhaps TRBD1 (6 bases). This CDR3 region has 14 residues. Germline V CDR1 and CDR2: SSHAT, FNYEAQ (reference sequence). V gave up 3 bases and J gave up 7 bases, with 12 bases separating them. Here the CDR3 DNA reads TGTGCCAGCAGCTTGGGGGCGACTTACGGGGAGCTGTTTTTT. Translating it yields CASSLGATYGELFF.

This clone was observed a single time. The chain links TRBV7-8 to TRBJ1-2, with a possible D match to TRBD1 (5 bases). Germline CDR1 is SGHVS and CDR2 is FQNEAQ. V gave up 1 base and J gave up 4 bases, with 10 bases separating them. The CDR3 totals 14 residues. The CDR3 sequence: CASSLGLTAYGYTF. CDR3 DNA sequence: TGTGCCAGCAGCTTAGGCTTGACAGCCTATGGCTACACCTTC.

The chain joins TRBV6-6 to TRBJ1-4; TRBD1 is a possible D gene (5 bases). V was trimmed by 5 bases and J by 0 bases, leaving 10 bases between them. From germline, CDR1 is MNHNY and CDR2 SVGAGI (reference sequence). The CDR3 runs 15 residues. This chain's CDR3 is CASSRSGSTNEKLFF. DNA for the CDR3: TGTGCCAGCAGTCGCTCAGGGTCAACTAATGAAAAACTGTTTTTT.

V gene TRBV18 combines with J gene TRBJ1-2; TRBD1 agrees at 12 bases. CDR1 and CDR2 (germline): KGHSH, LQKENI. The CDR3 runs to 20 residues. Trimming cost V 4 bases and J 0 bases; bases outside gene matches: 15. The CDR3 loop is CASSRTGTGGSLSTNYGYTF. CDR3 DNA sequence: TGTGCCAGCTCACGCACCGGGACAGGGGGCTCCCTTTCGACTAACTATGGCTACACCTTC. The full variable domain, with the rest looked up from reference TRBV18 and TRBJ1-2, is NAGVMQNPRHLVRRRGQEARLRCSPMKGHSHVYWYRQLPEEGLKFMVYLQKENIIDESGMPKERFSAEFPKEGPSILRIQQVVRGDSAAYFCASSRTGTGGSLSTNYGYTFGSGTRLTVV.

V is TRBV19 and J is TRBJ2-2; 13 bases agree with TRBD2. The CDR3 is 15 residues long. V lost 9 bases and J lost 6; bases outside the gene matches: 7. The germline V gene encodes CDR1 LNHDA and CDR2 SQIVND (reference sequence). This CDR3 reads CASTSGGALPGELFF. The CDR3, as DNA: TGTGCCAGCACTAGCGGGGGGGCACTGCCCGGGGAGCTGTTTTTT.

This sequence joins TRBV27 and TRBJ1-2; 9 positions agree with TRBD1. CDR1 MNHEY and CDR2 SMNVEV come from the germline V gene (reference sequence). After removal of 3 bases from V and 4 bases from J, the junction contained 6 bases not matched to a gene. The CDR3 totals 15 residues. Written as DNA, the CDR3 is TGTGCCAGCAGTTTTTCGGGACAGGGATCCTATGGCTACACCTTC. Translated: CASSFSGQGSYGYTF.

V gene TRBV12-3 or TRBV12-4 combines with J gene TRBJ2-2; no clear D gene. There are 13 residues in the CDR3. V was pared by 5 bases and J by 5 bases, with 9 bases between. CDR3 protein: CASSPTLTGELFF. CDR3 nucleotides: TGTGCCAGCAGTCCGACACTTACCGGGGAGCTGTTTTTT.

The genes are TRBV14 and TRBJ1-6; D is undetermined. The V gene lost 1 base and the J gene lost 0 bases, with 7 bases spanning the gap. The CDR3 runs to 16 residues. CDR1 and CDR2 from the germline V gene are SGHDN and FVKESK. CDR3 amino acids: CASSQVESSYNSPLHF. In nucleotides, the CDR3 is TGTGCCAGCAGCCAAGTGGAGAGCTCCTATAATTCACCCCTCCACTTT.